One sample yielded the 26 T cell receptor beta chains listed below, sequenced in a study of T-cell reconstitution after alpha-beta-depleted transplantation in children. Preparation of the TCRbeta library involved a method that used unique molecular identifiers. A single record per CDR3 protein comes from TCRdb applying MiXCR to the PCR reads. In the table there are 330,000 or so distinct CDR3 sequences, about a tenth of which are singletons. Sequenced material: PBMCs from the stem cell graft donor, taken from the stem cell graft. Receptors were obtained from a human donor who donated a stem cell graft to a child with acute lymphoblastic leukemia.

The table lists this clonotype with a few counts. The chain links TRBV11-2 to TRBJ2-1; no clear D. Trimming took off 4 bases at V and 3 bases at J, with 7 bases between the two ends. CDR3 length: 13 residues. Germline lookup yields CDR1 SGHAT and CDR2 FQNNGV. Written as DNA, the CDR3 is TGTGCCAGCAGCTCGAAGCTCTACAATGAGCAGTTCTTC. It is translated as CASSSKLYNEQFF. The full variable domain, with the rest looked up from reference TRBV11-2 and TRBJ2-1, is EAGVAQSPRYKIIEKRQSVAFWCNPISGHATLYWYQQILGQGPKLLIQFQNNGVVDDSQLPKDRFSAERLKGVDSTLKIQPAKLEDSAVYLCASSSKLYNEQFFGPGTRLTVL.

This clonotype was detected a few times. The chain has TRBV20-1 and TRBJ2-3; 7 nucleotides line up with TRBD1. Germline V gene data show CDR1 as DFQATT and CDR2 as SNEGSKA (reference sequence). The CDR3 sequence is 17 residues long. Trimming at V came to 3 bases and at J to 1 base, leaving 13 bases not matched to a gene. The CDR3: CSASIAGGLPGTDTQYF. DNA of the CDR3: TGCAGTGCTAGCATAGCAGGGGGTCTCCCGGGCACAGATACGCAGTATTTT.

The gene calls are TRBV4-1 and TRBJ1-2; D is unclear. The V end lost 0 bases, the J end lost 4 bases, and 12 bases lay between the germline ends. CDR3 length: 15 residues. Germline assignment: CDR1 MGHRA and CDR2 YSYEKL. CDR3 region: CASSQEGRVFYGYTF. The CDR3 nucleotides are TGCGCCAGCAGCCAAGAAGGCAGAGTCTTCTATGGCTACACCTTC.

This chain connects TRBV20-1 to TRBJ2-1; tentatively, D is TRBD2 (5 bases). Germline V gene data show CDR1 as DFQATT and CDR2 as SNEGSKA (reference sequence). Trimming took 4 bases from V and 0 from J, leaving 16 bases between them. The CDR3 loop spans 16 amino acids. DNA of the CDR3: TGCAGTGCTAACATAAAATGGAGGTACTCCTACAATGAGCAGTTCTTC. Protein product: CSANIKWRYSYNEQFF.

The sample holds a few counts of this clonotype. This chain connects TRBV4-1 to TRBJ2-4; D not resolved. The CDR3 consists of 16 residues. Germline CDR1 and CDR2: MGHRA and YSYEKL. Trimming pared 1 base from V and 0 bases from J, leaving 10 bases between. In DNA form, the CDR3 reads TGCGCCAGCAGCCAAGTTTATAGAGGAGCCAAAAACATTCAGTACTTC. This gives the protein CASSQVYRGAKNIQYF.

The table lists this clonotype with many counts. V usage is TRBV29-1 and J usage is TRBJ2-7, with D uncertain. Germline assignment: CDR1 SQVTM and CDR2 ANQGSEA. The CDR3 extends over 11 amino acids. The CDR3 here is CSAGPPYEQYF. In DNA, the CDR3 is TGCAGTGCCGGGCCTCCTTACGAGCAGTACTTC.

The chain joins TRBV30 to TRBJ1-1; 9 bases match TRBD1. The germline CDR1 and CDR2 sequences are GTSNPN and SVGIG (reference sequence). The CDR3 has 14 amino acids. V lost 3 bases to trimming and J lost 5 bases; unmatched junction nucleotides: 7. The chain's CDR3 is CAWSETTGGTEAFF. CDR3 DNA sequence: TGTGCCTGGAGCGAAACGACAGGGGGGACTGAAGCTTTCTTT.

This chain uses TRBV7-2 with TRBJ2-7; 7 bases align to TRBD2. V lost 2 bases and J lost 3; bases outside the gene matches: 1. CDR1 is SGHTA and CDR2 is FQGNSA in the germline V gene. The CDR3 consists of 13 residues. The CDR3 here is CASSLRGDYEQYF. CDR3 DNA: TGTGCCAGCAGCTTACGGGGGGACTACGAGCAGTACTTC.

This clonotype was counted a few times. The chain recombines TRBV18 with TRBJ2-5; either TRBD1 or TRBD2 may supply D (5 bases each). Germline V gene sequence: CDR1 KGHSH, CDR2 LQKENI. This CDR3 contains 15 residues. The V gene lost 2 bases and the J gene lost 5 bases, with 15 bases spanning the gap. CDR3 sequence: CASSPRSGSEETQYF. The CDR3 DNA follows: TGTGCCAGCTCACCAAGGTCAGGGAGTGAGGAGACCCAGTACTTC. The whole variable domain, filled in from reference TRBV18 and TRBJ2-5, reads NAGVMQNPRHLVRRRGQEARLRCSPMKGHSHVYWYRQLPEEGLKFMVYLQKENIIDESGMPKERFSAEFPKEGPSILRIQQVVRGDSAAYFCASSPRSGSEETQYFGPGTRLLVL.

This chain joins TRBV11-2 and TRBJ2-2; 9 bases align to TRBD1. The ends lost 2 bases at V and 0 bases at J; junction bases unmatched: 10. Germline-derived CDR1 and CDR2 are SGHAT and FQNNGV. The CDR3 sequence is 19 residues long. CDR3 amino acids: CASSLIPTGGYPNTGELFF. CDR3 bases: TGTGCCAGCAGCTTAATCCCGACAGGGGGGTATCCGAACACCGGGGAGCTGTTTTTT.

This clonotype was detected only a few times. V usage is TRBV12-3 or TRBV12-4 and J usage is TRBJ1-4, with D unclear. Trimming cost V 5 bases and J 4 bases, with 8 bases left between them. This CDR3 is built from 13 residues. This CDR3 is CASSELGNEKLFF. The CDR3 DNA reads TGTGCCAGCAGTGAATTGGGTAATGAAAAACTGTTTTTT.

The J gene is TRBJ2-3, the V gene TRBV28; a weak D match, TRBD1 (6 bases). The V gene lost 4 bases and the J gene lost 0 bases, with 14 bases spanning the gap. Germline lookup yields CDR1 MDHEN and CDR2 SYDVKM. The CDR3 is made up of 16 amino acids. The CDR3: CASSWYFDRSTDTQYF. The CDR3 nucleotides read TGTGCCAGCAGTTGGTACTTCGACAGGAGCACAGATACGCAGTATTTT.

This clonotype has at least ten counts. The V and J genes are TRBV27 and TRBJ2-7, with a weak D call TRBD2 (6 bases). The CDR3 extends over 15 amino acids. V lost 4 bases to trimming and J lost 0 bases, with 13 bases between them. Germline V lookup: CDR1 MNHEY, CDR2 SMNVEV (reference sequence). CDR3 nucleotide sequence: TGTGCCAGCAGTTACCGCGGGGCTGGCTCCTACGAGCAGTACTTC. It yields the protein CASSYRGAGSYEQYF.

This clonotype was seen only a few times. The V and J genes are TRBV7-3 and TRBJ2-1; 10 bases are a match to TRBD1. The CDR3 has 15 amino acids. V was clipped by 5 bases and J by 9 bases; unmatched bases: 10. Germline CDR1 is SGHTA and CDR2 is FQGTGA. CDR3 bases: TGTGCCAGCAGCCCCGGGACAGGGGTGAGGGGTGAGCAGTTCTTC. Its translation: CASSPGTGVRGEQFF.

Comment on this clonotype: A junction end diverges from the germline sequence, so it may reflect a read error. The rearrangement uses TRBV7-7 and TRBJ2-1; D is unclear. The CDR3 contains 14 residues. Germline CDR1 is SSHAT and CDR2 is FNYEAQ (reference sequence). CDR3 sequence (DNA): TGTGCTAGCAGCTTTCGGCTAGACGGGTATGAGCAGTTCTTC. This codes for CASSFRLDGYEQFF.

This clonotype was counted only a few times. The genes are TRBV6-1 and TRBJ2-7; 10 positions agree with TRBD1. CDR1 is MNHNS, CDR2 SASEGT, per germline. This CDR3 region has 15 residues. After removal of 5 bases from V and 2 bases from J, the junction contained 6 bases not matched to a gene. CDR3 loop: CASSTTGTGAYEQYF. The CDR3 nucleotides read TGTGCCAGCAGTACCACCGGGACAGGGGCCTACGAGCAGTACTTC.

This clonotype was found a few times. The V call is TRBV7-2, the J call TRBJ1-2; D gene unclear. With 5 bases removed from V and 2 bases from J, the gap between germline ends came to 15 bases. CDR1 is SGHTA and CDR2 is FQGNSA in the germline V gene. The CDR3 length is 15 residues. In DNA form, the CDR3 reads TGTGCCAGCAGCACAAACGGCAGAGCCAACTATGGCTACACCTTC. This sequence encodes CASSTNGRANYGYTF.

CDR3 residues: CASSDDRAGQPQHF. The CDR3 nucleotides are TGTGCCAGCAGCGACGACAGGGCTGGTCAGCCCCAGCATTTT. The J gene is TRBJ1-5, the V gene TRBV7-8; TRBD1 matches 7 bases. Germline V gene data show CDR1 as SGHVS and CDR2 as FQNEAQ. This CDR3 is 14 amino acids long. V shed 5 bases and J 6 bases; nucleotides not matched to a gene: 7.

There are a few counts of this clonotype. The chain recombines TRBV4-1 with TRBJ2-3, with D possibly matching TRBD1 (7 bases). V was cut by 7 bases and J by 2 bases, with 22 bases left in between. CDR1 is MGHRA, CDR2 YSYEKL, per germline. The CDR3 totals 17 residues. CDR3 in DNA: TGCGCCAGCACCCCAGGCTCAGGGGGGATCTTCACAGATACGCAGTATTTT. Protein: CASTPGSGGIFTDTQYF.

This clonotype has more than one count but fewer than ten. The chain carries TRBV7-9 and TRBJ2-7; 9 nucleotides line up with TRBD2. The CDR3 runs to 16 residues. V gave up 1 base and J gave up 2 bases; unmatched junction bases: 6. Germline CDR1 and CDR2: SEHNR and FQNEAQ (reference sequence). CDR3 in amino acids: CASSLEWAGGPYEQYF. Written as DNA, the CDR3 is TGTGCCAGCAGCTTAGAGTGGGCGGGAGGGCCCTACGAGCAGTACTTC.

The V gene is TRBV5-1, the J gene TRBJ2-3; weak D call: TRBD2 (5 bases). From germline, CDR1 is SGHRS and CDR2 YFSETQ. The V end lost 3 bases, the J end lost 4 bases, and 15 bases lay between the germline ends. CDR3 size: 15 residues. The CDR3 loop is CASSSPWESADTQYF. CDR3 bases: TGCGCCAGCAGCTCCCCTTGGGAGAGTGCAGATACGCAGTATTTT.

This rearrangement joins TRBV7-9 to TRBJ2-2; D unresolved. V lost 2 bases and J 6 bases, leaving 13 bases between the germline ends. Per germline, CDR1 SEHNR and CDR2 FQNEAQ (reference sequence). The CDR3 length is 15 residues. The CDR3 sequence: CASSLKEIRAGELFF. CDR3 sequence (DNA): TGTGCCAGCAGCTTAAAAGAGATCCGCGCCGGGGAGCTGTTTTTT.

V usage is TRBV7-2 and J usage is TRBJ1-4; D remains unclear. The CDR3 is 15 residues long. The V end was cut by 1 base, the J end by 4 bases, with 10 bases between. The germline V gene has CDR1 SGHTA and CDR2 FQGNSA. The DNA for the CDR3 is TGTGCCAGCAGCTTAGAAAACAGAAATAATGAAAAACTGTTTTTT. Translating gives CASSLENRNNEKLFF.

The CDR3 protein is CASSGDRNYNEQFF. DNA of the CDR3: TGTGCCAGCTCCGGGGACAGGAATTACAATGAGCAGTTCTTC. This chain connects TRBV28 to TRBJ2-1; 8 bases line up with TRBD1. V dropped 8 bases and J dropped 4; count of bases not matched to a gene: 7. The V gene's germline CDR1 is MDHEN and CDR2 SYDVKM. This CDR3 has 14 amino acids.

Only a few counts were recorded for this clonotype. This chain uses TRBV7-8 with TRBJ1-5; D is ambiguous. The length of the CDR3 is 13 residues. Looked up from germline, CDR1 is SGHVS and CDR2 is FQNEAQ. Deletions cut 4 bases from V and 8 bases from J, with 12 bases between. DNA for the CDR3: TGTGCCAGCAGCTCCGGTCCAATTAAGCCCCAGCATTTT. Translating it yields CASSSGPIKPQHF. Combining the CDR3 with reference TRBV7-8 and TRBJ1-5 gives the whole variable domain GAGVSQSPRYKVAKRGQDVALRCDPISGHVSLFWYQQALGQGPEFLTYFQNEAQLDKSGLPSDRFFAERPEGSVSTLKIQRTQQEDSAVYLCASSSGPIKPQHFGDGTRLSIL.

The chain recombines TRBV5-1 with TRBJ2-1; 7 nucleotides align to TRBD2. The CDR3 spans 15 residues. The J segment lost 3 bases and the V segment lost 5 bases, leaving 8 bases of the junction unmatched. The V gene's germline CDR1 is SGHRS and CDR2 YFSETQ. CDR3: CASSRSGTYYNEQFF. The CDR3 DNA sequence: TGCGCCAGCAGTCGGAGCGGGACTTACTACAATGAGCAGTTCTTC. Together with reference TRBV5-1 and TRBJ2-1, the CDR3 gives the full variable domain: KAGVTQTPRYLIKTRGQQVTLSCSPISGHRSVSWYQQTPGQGLQFLFEYFSETQRNKGNFPGRFSGRQFSNSRSEMNVSTLELGDSALYLCASSRSGTYYNEQFFGPGTRLTVL.